This T cell receptor beta chain stems from a study of T-cell reconstitution after alpha-beta-depleted transplantation in children. Unique molecular identifiers were used to barcode this TCRbeta library. TCRdb reanalysed the PCR reads using MiXCR and keeps one entry per CDR3 protein. The profile shows approximately 400,000 distinct CDR3 sequences, roughly 10% of them singletons. This CDR3 region has 14 residues. The V and J ends lost 7 bases and 6 bases, in that order; junction bases with no gene match: 8. The germline gives CDR1 LNHNV, CDR2 YYDKDF (reference sequence). This clonotype was seen ten or more times.

This clonotype was obtained from a human donor who donated a stem cell graft to a child with acute myeloid leukemia. The V and J genes are TRBV15 and TRBJ2-3; 9 bases align to TRBD2. The material was PBMCs from the stem cell graft donor, obtained from the stem cell graft. The CDR3: CATKGGTSQDTQYF. CDR3 nucleotides: TGTGCCACCAAAGGAGGGACTAGCCAGGATACGCAGTATTTT.